The T cell receptor (beta chain) described here comes from a study of T cell repertoires in cytomegalovirus infection. Study-level background: Indicated by public TCR beta signatures were CMV infection and matching HLA type. Study-wide results and limits: HLA-C-restricted CMV clonotypes gave the most frequent clonotype in two of eight donors. Based on cumulative public TCR beta family frequency, carriers of CMV plus the relevant HLA were identified.

TCRdb re-called the reads with MiXCR, one entry per CDR3 protein. In the table there are fewer than 300,000 distinct CDR3 sequences, about 25% of which are singletons. This clonotype was seen many times. The target antigen is unknown. The CDR3 has 17 amino acids. In germline, CDR1 is LGHNA, CDR2 YSLEER. Trimming stripped 0 bases from V and 1 base from J, with 13 bases between. The sample was PBMCs. The clonotype was recovered from a human donor in good health (CMV status not recorded). Some clones in this sample may be carry-over from other donors' samples. The chain links TRBV4-3 to TRBJ2-1, with a weak D call TRBD2 (6 bases). The CDR3 DNA sequence: TGCGCCAGCAGCCAAGATCTTGGGGGAGGATCCTACAATGAGCAGTTCTTC. Protein sequence: CASSQDLGGGSYNEQFF.